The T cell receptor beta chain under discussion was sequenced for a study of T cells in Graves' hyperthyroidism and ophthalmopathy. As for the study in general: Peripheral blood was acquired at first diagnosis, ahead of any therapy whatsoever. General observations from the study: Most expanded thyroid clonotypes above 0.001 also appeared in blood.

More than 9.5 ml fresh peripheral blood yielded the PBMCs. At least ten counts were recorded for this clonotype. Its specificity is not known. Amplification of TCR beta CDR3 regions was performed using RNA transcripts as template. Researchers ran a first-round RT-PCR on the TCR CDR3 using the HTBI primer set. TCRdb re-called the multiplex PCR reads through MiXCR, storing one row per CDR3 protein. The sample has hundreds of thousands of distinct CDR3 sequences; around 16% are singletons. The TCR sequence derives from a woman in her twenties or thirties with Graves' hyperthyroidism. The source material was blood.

CDR3 DNA: TGTGCCAGCAGTCCCTCAGGGGCTAGGTCGGGCGAGCAGTACTTC. Its translation: CASSPSGARSGEQYF. The chain is built from TRBV6-2 or TRBV6-3 and TRBJ2-7, with D possibly TRBD1 on 6 matching bases. The germline CDR1 and CDR2 sequences are MNHEY and SVGEGT. There are 15 residues in the CDR3. V was trimmed by 5 bases and J by 6 bases, leaving 20 bases between them.